Reported below is one T cell receptor beta chain. This sample was taken from a study of shared T cell receptors in the human thymus. Here immunoSEQ multiplex PCR was the method, and the copy in TCRdb shows in-frame clones only, minus some. The sample lists about 730,000 clones; over 75% were seen once. This sample was also put to use in a study of human thymus T cells.

Sequencing input: thymocytes. This clonotype originated in a girl under three years old with a congenital heart defect.

The CDR3 loop is CASSSDTEITHYGYTF. The CDR3 nucleotides are TGCGCCAGCAGCTCGGACACCGAGATCACCCACTATGGCTACACCTTC. This chain joins TRBV5-1 and TRBJ1-2; D may be TRBD1 (5 bases). Between the trimmed V and J ends, which lost 3 bases and 3 bases, there was a span of 18 bases. The CDR3 is 16 amino acids. Germline V CDR1 and CDR2: SGHRS, YFSETQ.